The TCR beta chain under discussion was sequenced for a study of beta chain features in type 1 diabetes. The sample holds a few counts of this clone. The antigen is not known. Every bit of the isolated RNA underwent reverse transcription, so sequencing read expressed TCRB transcripts. The data were produced by immunoSEQ multiplex PCR, yet TCRdb's version contains in-frame clones alone and is incomplete. The table lists 310,000 or so clones, 9.3% of them singletons. Study observations and caveats: TCRB CDR3s from Type 1 diabetes patients were moderately but significantly shorter in all four CD4+ subsets.

Without exception, sorted populations had purity beyond 95%. CDR1 ENHRY and CDR2 SYGVKD come from the germline V gene. V shed 7 bases and J 0 bases; nucleotides not matched to a gene: 1. This CDR3 is built from 13 residues. This TCR came from a man aged 25 to 45 with type 1 diabetes. The gene calls are TRBV10-3 and TRBJ1-1; TRBD1 aligns across 8 bases. The sample taken for sequencing was central memory CD4+ T cells from blood. CDR3 DNA sequence: TGTGCCATCACGGACAGGGTGAACACTGAAGCTTTCTTT. Its translation: CAITDRVNTEAFF.